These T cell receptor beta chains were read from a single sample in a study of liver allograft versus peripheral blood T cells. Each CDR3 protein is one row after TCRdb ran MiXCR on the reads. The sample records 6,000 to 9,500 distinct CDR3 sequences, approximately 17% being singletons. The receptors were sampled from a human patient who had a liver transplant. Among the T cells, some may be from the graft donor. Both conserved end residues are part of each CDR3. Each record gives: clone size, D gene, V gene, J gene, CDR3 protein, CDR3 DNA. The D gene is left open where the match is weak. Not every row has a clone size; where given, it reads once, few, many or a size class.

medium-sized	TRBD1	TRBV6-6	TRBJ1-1	CASSLLGTGILNTEAFF	TGTGCCAGCAGTTTACTGGGGACAGGGATATTGAACACTGAAGCTTTCTTT
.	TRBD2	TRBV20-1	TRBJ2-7	CSANREELYEQYF	TGCAGTGCTAACCGGGAGGAACTTTACGAGCAGTACTTC
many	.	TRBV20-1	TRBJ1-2	CSARKTPAYGYTF	TGCAGTGCTAGGAAGACACCTGCCTATGGCTACACCTTC
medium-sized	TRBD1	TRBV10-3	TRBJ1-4	CAISESQEGQGEKLFF	TGTGCCATCAGTGAGTCCCAGGAGGGACAGGGCGAAAAACTGTTTTTT
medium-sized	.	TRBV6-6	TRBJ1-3	CASSYGTLGNTIYF	TGTGCCAGCAGTTACGGGACGTTAGGAAACACCATATATTTT
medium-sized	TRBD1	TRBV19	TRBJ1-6	CASSEGDRGNSPLHF	TGTGCCAGTAGTGAGGGGGACAGGGGTAATTCACCCCTCCACTTT
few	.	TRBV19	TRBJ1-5	CASTNLGGAQPQHF	TGTGCCAGTACCAATCTAGGGGGGGCTCAGCCCCAGCATTTT
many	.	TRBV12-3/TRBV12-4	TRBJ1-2	CASSFQRQYGYTF	TGTGCCAGCAGTTTCCAAAGACAGTATGGCTACACCTTC
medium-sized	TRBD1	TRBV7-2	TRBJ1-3	CASSPDRVGGSLWRRNSGNTIYF	TGTGCCAGCAGCCCCGACAGGGTTGGAGGGAGTCTCTGGAGAAGAAACTCTGGAAACACCATATATTTT
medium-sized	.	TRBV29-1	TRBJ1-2	CSVHEWDYGYTF	TGCAGCGTCCACGAATGGGACTATGGCTACACCTTC
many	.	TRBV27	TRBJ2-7	CASRSSADRVYEQYF	TGTGCCAGCAGAAGCTCCGCGGACAGAGTCTACGAGCAGTACTTC
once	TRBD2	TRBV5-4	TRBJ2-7	CASSERGYEQYF	TGTGCCAGCAGCGAGCGGGGTTACGAGCAGTACTTC
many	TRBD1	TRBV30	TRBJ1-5	CAWTRGYNQPQHF	TGTGCCTGGACCAGGGGGTACAATCAGCCCCAGCATTTT
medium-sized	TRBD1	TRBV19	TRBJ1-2	CASIPSAFDRVRGYTF	TGTGCCAGTATCCCGTCAGCCTTCGACAGGGTCAGGGGCTACACCTTC
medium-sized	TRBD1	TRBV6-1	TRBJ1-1	CASSGTGAAFF	TGTGCCAGCAGTGGGACAGGGGCGGCTTTCTTT
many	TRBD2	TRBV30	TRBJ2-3	CAWSLGLAGTDTQYF	TGTGCCTGGAGTCTGGGACTAGCGGGCACAGATACGCAGTATTTT
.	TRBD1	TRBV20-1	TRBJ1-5	CSAREVYRGRGSGNQPQHF	TGCAGTGCTAGAGAGGTATACAGGGGAAGGGGGAGCGGCAATCAGCCCCAGCATTTT
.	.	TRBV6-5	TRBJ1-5	CASSYGLRQPQHF	TGTGCCAGCAGTTACGGTTTACGACAGCCCCAGCATTTT
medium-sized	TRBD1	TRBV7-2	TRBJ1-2	CASSLFGTGGYTF	TGTGCCAGCAGCCTCTTCGGGACAGGAGGCTACACCTTC
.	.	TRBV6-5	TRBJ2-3	CASGLGADTQYF	TGTGCCAGCGGGCTAGGTGCAGATACGCAGTATTTT
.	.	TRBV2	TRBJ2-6	CASSSLAGANVLTF	TGTGCCAGCAGTTCGTTAGCAGGGGCCAACGTCCTGACTTTC
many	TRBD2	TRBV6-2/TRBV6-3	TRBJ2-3	CASSLEGGGAYTQYF	TGTGCCAGCAGCCTCGAGGGCGGGGGGGCTTATACGCAGTATTTT
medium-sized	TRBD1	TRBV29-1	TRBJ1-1	CSVARGPEAFF	TGCAGCGTTGCCAGGGGGCCTGAAGCTTTCTTT
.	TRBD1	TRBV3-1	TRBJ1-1	CASRQGGTAEAFF	TGTGCCAGCAGACAGGGGGGAACCGCTGAAGCTTTCTTT
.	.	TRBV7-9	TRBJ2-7	CASSSTGLAFYEQYF	TGTGCCAGCAGCTCCACGGGACTTGCCTTTTACGAGCAGTACTTC
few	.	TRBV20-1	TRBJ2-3	CSARSQTADTQYF	TGCAGTGCTAGATCCCAGACCGCAGATACGCAGTATTTT
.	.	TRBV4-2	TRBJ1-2	CASSQGSLFNYGYTF	TGTGCCAGCAGCCAAGGCAGCCTCTTTAACTATGGCTACACCTTC
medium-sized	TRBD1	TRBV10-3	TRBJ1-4	CAIREGADEKLFF	TGTGCCATCAGGGAGGGGGCAGATGAAAAACTGTTTTTT
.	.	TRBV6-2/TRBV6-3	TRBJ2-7	CASSSYREGYEQYF	TGTGCCAGCAGTTCTTACAGGGAAGGGTACGAGCAGTACTTC
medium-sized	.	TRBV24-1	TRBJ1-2	CATSDLHDGYTF	TGTGCCACCAGTGATTTGCATGATGGCTACACCTTC
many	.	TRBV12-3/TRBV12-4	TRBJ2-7	CASSFTVSSYEQYF	TGTGCCAGCAGTTTCACAGTGAGCTCCTACGAGCAGTACTTC
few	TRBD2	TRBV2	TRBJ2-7	CASSEDLAGRYEQYF	TGTGCCAGCAGTGAAGATCTAGCGGGGCGCTACGAGCAGTACTTC
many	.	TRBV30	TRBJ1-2	CAKGEVDGYTF	TGTGCAAAGGGGGAGGTTGATGGCTACACCTTC
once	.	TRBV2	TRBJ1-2	CASTLGINNYGYTF	TGTGCCAGCACATTGGGGATTAATAACTATGGCTACACCTTC
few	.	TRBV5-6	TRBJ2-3	CASSLRPTDTQYF	TGTGCCAGCAGCCTCCGGCCCACAGATACGCAGTATTTT
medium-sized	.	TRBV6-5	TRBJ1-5	CASSYVREQPQHF	TGTGCCAGCAGTTACGTCAGAGAGCAGCCCCAGCATTTT
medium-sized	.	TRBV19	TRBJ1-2	CASTRSTGNNYGYTF	TGTGCCAGTACCAGGTCAACAGGGAATAACTATGGCTACACCTTC
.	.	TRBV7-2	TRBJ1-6	CGSSLADMPPLHF	TGCGGCAGCAGCTTAGCCGACATGCCACCCCTCCACTTT
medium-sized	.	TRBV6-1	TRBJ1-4	CASRAPGRPATNEKLFF	TGTGCCAGCAGGGCTCCGGGACGACCTGCAACTAATGAAAAACTGTTTTTT
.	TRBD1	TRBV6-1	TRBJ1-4	CASSAETGTGLGKLFF	TGTGCCAGCAGTGCTGAAACCGGGACAGGGCTAGGGAAACTGTTTTTT
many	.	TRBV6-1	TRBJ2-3	CASRRGGVTDTQYF	TGTGCCAGCAGAAGAGGGGGGGTTACAGATACGCAGTATTTT
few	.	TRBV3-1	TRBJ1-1	CASSQAWGNTEAFF	TGTGCCAGCAGCCAAGCGTGGGGGAACACTGAAGCTTTCTTT
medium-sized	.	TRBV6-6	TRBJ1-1	CASSGGMNTEAFF	TGTGCCAGCAGCGGCGGGATGAACACTGAAGCTTTCTTT